The 2 T cell receptor beta chains given below trace back to one sample, sequenced in a study of memory CD4+ T cells and cytomegalovirus serostatus. Repertoires were generated with immunoSEQ multiplex PCR, while TCRdb's copy carries only in-frame clones and drops some. The top ten clones hold 0.7% to 0.85% of a sample with tens of thousands of clones, 70% to 85% of them seen once. The sort gate was single viable CD3+CD4+CD8-CD45RO+ cells for memory CD4+ T cells. The sequencing input was memory CD4+ T cells from blood. These receptors all stem from an adult in good health and CMV-seronegative.

The chain links TRBV2 to TRBJ2-7; no definite D call. This CDR3 contains 14 residues. Trimming shortened V by 6 bases and J by 1 base, and 13 bases separated the two germline ends. The germline V gene encodes CDR1 SNHLY and CDR2 FYNNEI. CDR3 nucleotides: TGTGCCAGCAGGCGAATGGATAATTCCTACGAGCAGTACTTC. Protein product: CASRRMDNSYEQYF.

The V and J genes are TRBV5-6 and TRBJ2-5; a weak D match, TRBD2 (6 bases). TRBJ2-7 explains the end of the DNA better; the J call may be wrong. CDR1 is SGHDT, CDR2 YYEEEE, per germline. The CDR3 totals 12 residues. CDR3 nucleotide sequence: TGTGCCAGCAGTCAAGGGAGGTACGAGCAGTACTTC. Protein sequence: CASSQGRYEQYF.